Included here is one TCR beta chain sequence, with context. TCRdb re-analyzed the 5' RACE reads; it lists each CDR3 protein once, without DNA. The listing records about half a million distinct CDR3 sequences. The CDR3 is 13 residues long. Germline assignment: CDR1 MNHEY and CDR2 SMNVEV (reference sequence). The data stem from a study of T cells expressing NK-cell markers. This sequence was found in a woman between 50 and 59 years old in good health. This chain uses TRBV27 with TRBJ1-4; TCRdb outputs TRBD1, but without DNA this stays unchecked. Source material: blood T cells: a sorted CD56 or NKG2C T cell subset, CD4+ or CD8+ T cells, or bulk PBMC T cells (not recorded which). Here the CDR3 reads CASSHGTGEKLFF.